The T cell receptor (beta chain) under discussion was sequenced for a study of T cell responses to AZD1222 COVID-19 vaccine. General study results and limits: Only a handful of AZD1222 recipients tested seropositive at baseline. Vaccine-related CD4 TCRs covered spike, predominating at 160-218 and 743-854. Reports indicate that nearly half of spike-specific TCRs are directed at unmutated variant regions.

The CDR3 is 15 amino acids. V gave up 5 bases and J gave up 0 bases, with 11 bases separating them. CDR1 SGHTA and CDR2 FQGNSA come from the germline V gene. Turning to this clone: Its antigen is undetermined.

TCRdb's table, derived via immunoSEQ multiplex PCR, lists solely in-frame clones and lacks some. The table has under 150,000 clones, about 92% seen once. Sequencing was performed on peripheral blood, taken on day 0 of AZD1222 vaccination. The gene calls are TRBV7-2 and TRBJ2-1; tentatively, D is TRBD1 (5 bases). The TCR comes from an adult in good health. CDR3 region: CASSPQASSYNEQFF. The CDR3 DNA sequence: TGTGCCAGCAGCCCACAGGCGAGCTCCTACAATGAGCAGTTCTTC.